These T cell receptor beta chains were read from a single sample in a study of T cells in tuberculosis. Clones were read by immunoSEQ multiplex PCR, and TCRdb kept only the in-frame ones, dropping some. The sample consists of about 23,000 clones, around 97% of them appearing once. The sequenced material came from PBMCs. All receptors derive from a donor between 10 and 29 years old with latent tuberculosis or without tuberculosis infection. Both conserved end residues are part of each CDR3. Each record gives: J gene, V gene, D gene, clone size, CDR3 protein, CDR3 DNA. The D gene is left open where the match is weak. Part of the rows lack a size; the others show once, few, many or a class for expanded clones.

TRBJ2-1 TRBV5-1 TRBD2 - CASSGRGAGRYNEQFF TGCGCCAGCAGTGGGAGGGGAGCGGGGCGTTACAATGAGCAGTTCTTC
TRBJ2-2 TRBV30 - once CAWTMDSLGELFF TGTGCCTGGACCATGGACAGCCTCGGGGAGCTGTTTTTT
TRBJ1-2 TRBV9 - - CASSVTPEGGGLVYTF TGTGCCAGCAGTGTCACTCCCGAGGGAGGGGGGCTAGTCTACACCTTC
TRBJ1-2 TRBV6-5 TRBD1 - CASSLTGVEKNGYTF TGTGCCAGCAGTTTGACAGGGGTAGAGAAAAATGGCTACACCTTC
TRBJ2-3 TRBV7-3 - - CASSSASGDTQYF TGTGCCAGCAGCTCCGCTAGTGGAGATACGCAGTATTTT
TRBJ2-7 TRBV11-3 - - CASSPMDILSYEQYF TGTGCCAGCAGCCCAATGGACATCCTCTCCTACGAGCAGTACTTC
TRBJ2-1 TRBV6-5 TRBD2 - CASSYRTSHNEQFF TGTGCCAGCAGTTATAGGACTAGTCACAATGAGCAGTTCTTC
TRBJ1-2 TRBV9 - - CASSVGGTPSNYGYTF TGTGCCAGCAGCGTAGGAGGGACACCGTCTAACTATGGCTACACCTTC
TRBJ1-2 TRBV6-1 - - CASNRDGTYGYTF TGTGCCAGCAACAGGGACGGGACCTATGGCTACACCTTC
TRBJ1-5 TRBV19 TRBD1 - CASSTGDISNQPQHF TGTGCCAGTAGCACAGGGGATATTAGCAATCAGCCCCAGCATTTT
TRBJ2-3 TRBV10-3 TRBD2 - CAISESIVSGGSDTQYF TGTGCCATCAGTGAGTCGATAGTTTCGGGGGGGTCAGATACGCAGTATTTT
TRBJ1-1 TRBV21-1 - - CASSKESGQRIPNTEAFF TGTGCCAGCAGCAAAGAAAGCGGCCAGAGAATCCCGAACACTGAAGCTTTCTTT
TRBJ1-1 TRBV27 - - CASFLGGVGTEAFF TGTGCCAGCTTCCTGGGAGGGGTGGGCACTGAAGCTTTCTTT
TRBJ1-3 TRBV30 - - CAWRAQDGGNTIYF TGTGCCTGGAGAGCCCAGGATGGAGGAAACACCATATATTTT
TRBJ1-2 TRBV4-2 TRBD1 - CASSQEEGAGGYTF TGTGCCAGCAGCCAAGAAGAGGGGGCGGGCGGCTACACCTTC
TRBJ1-1 TRBV14 - - CASSQGNYPNTEAFF TGTGCCAGCAGCCAAGGTAACTACCCGAACACTGAAGCTTTCTTT
TRBJ1-1 TRBV7-6 - - CASSPARSGEAFF TGTGCCAGCAGCCCCGCCCGGAGTGGTGAAGCTTTCTTT
TRBJ2-7 TRBV5-1 TRBD1 - CASSFGTGDYEQYF TGCGCCAGCAGCTTTGGGACAGGGGACTACGAGCAGTACTTC
TRBJ2-1 TRBV7-4 - - CASSLEGNEQFF TGTGCCAGCAGCCTGGAGGGGAATGAGCAGTTCTTC
TRBJ2-7 TRBV19 - once CASSIRRSGVYEQYF TGTGCCAGTAGTATAAGGAGGTCAGGGGTCTACGAGCAGTACTTC
TRBJ2-7 TRBV27 TRBD2 - CASSPGLAGGSEQYF TGTGCCAGCAGTCCGGGACTAGCGGGGGGAAGCGAGCAGTACTTC
TRBJ1-2 TRBV14 TRBD1 - CASSPIPGQGSDYGYTF TGTGCCAGCAGCCCCATACCCGGACAGGGATCTGACTATGGCTACACCTTC
TRBJ1-2 TRBV28 - - CASNIMTANYGYTF TGTGCCAGCAACATAATGACAGCTAACTATGGCTACACCTTC
TRBJ1-1 TRBV10-3 - - CAIKGAQGAITEAFF TGTGCCATCAAAGGAGCACAGGGTGCCATCACTGAAGCTTTCTTT
TRBJ2-2 TRBV5-4 - - CASSKPSLNTGELFF TGTGCCAGCAGCAAACCTAGCTTGAACACCGGGGAGCTGTTTTTT
TRBJ2-7 TRBV7-9 TRBD2 - CASSLVAGLAGFEQYF TGTGCCAGCAGCTTAGTGGCAGGCCTAGCGGGATTCGAGCAGTACTTC
TRBJ2-3 TRBV4-2 TRBD1 - CASSPRQGSTDTQYF TGTGCCAGCAGCCCCCGACAGGGTAGCACAGATACGCAGTATTTT
TRBJ2-7 TRBV7-8 TRBD2 - CASSVGLAGDYEQYF TGTGCCAGCAGCGTGGGACTAGCGGGGGACTACGAGCAGTACTTC
TRBJ1-4 TRBV27 - - CASSLRGTGEKLFF TGTGCCAGCAGTTTAAGGGGGACCGGGGAAAAACTGTTTTTT
TRBJ2-1 TRBV10-3 - - CAISHSPGQNNEQFF TGTGCCATCAGTCATTCTCCCGGACAAAACAATGAGCAGTTCTTC
TRBJ2-3 TRBV7-2 TRBD1 - CASSYRQGPTDTQYF TGTGCCAGCAGCTACCGACAGGGACCTACAGATACGCAGTATTTT
TRBJ1-1 TRBV7-8 - - CASSSHLLNTEAFF TGTGCCAGCAGCTCCCATCTATTGAACACTGAAGCTTTCTTT
TRBJ2-1 TRBV18 TRBD1 - CASSPSGQGWMGEQFF TGTGCCAGCTCCCCCTCTGGACAGGGTTGGATGGGTGAGCAGTTCTTC
TRBJ2-7 TRBV6-1 - - CASLRTGQPYEQYF TGTGCCAGCCTTAGAACAGGCCAACCCTACGAGCAGTACTTC
TRBJ1-2 TRBV19 - - CASSIGQNLNYGYTF TGTGCCAGTAGTATCGGACAAAATCTTAACTATGGCTACACCTTC
TRBJ1-1 TRBV21-1 - - CASSRGQGLPRFARNTEAFF TGTGCCAGCAGCAGGGGACAGGGGCTCCCAAGATTTGCTAGGAACACTGAAGCTTTCTTT
TRBJ1-6 TRBV7-3 - - CASSLFRDNSPLHF TGTGCCAGCAGCTTATTCCGGGATAATTCACCCCTCCACTTT
TRBJ2-4 TRBV5-1 - - CASSLGTIPPFRYF TGCGCCAGCAGCTTAGGGACAATTCCCCCCTTTCGGTACTTC
TRBJ1-1 TRBV6-1 - - CASSEAFTLGGLNTEAFF TGTGCCAGCAGTGAAGCGTTTACCCTCGGGGGACTCAACACTGAAGCTTTCTTT
TRBJ2-2 TRBV27 TRBD1 - CASSLWTGVHPGELFF TGTGCCAGCAGTTTATGGACAGGGGTTCATCCCGGGGAGCTGTTTTTT
TRBJ2-3 TRBV12-5 TRBD2 - CASGPGGGFSTDTQYF TGTGCTAGTGGGCCTGGCGGGGGGTTTAGCACAGATACGCAGTATTTT
TRBJ2-7 TRBV13 - - CASSLAGYEQYF TGTGCCAGCAGCTTAGCGGGGTACGAGCAGTACTTC
TRBJ2-5 TRBV5-4 - - CASFSGGLQETQYF TGTGCCAGCTTCAGCGGTGGGCTCCAAGAGACCCAGTACTTC
TRBJ1-5 TRBV15 - - CATSRDQGSQPQHF TGTGCCACCAGCAGAGATCAGGGATCCCAGCCCCAGCATTTT
TRBJ2-3 TRBV4-2 - - CASSPSGPSTDTQYF TGTGCCAGCAGCCCCAGCGGGCCTAGCACAGATACGCAGTATTTT
TRBJ2-3 TRBV18 TRBD1 - CASSPPGARGPGDTQYF TGTGCCAGCTCACCACCGGGGGCCAGGGGGCCTGGTGATACGCAGTATTTT
TRBJ2-7 TRBV18 - - CASSLPGPFGGEQYF TGTGCCAGCTCACTACCGGGGCCGTTCGGGGGCGAGCAGTACTTC
TRBJ2-1 TRBV27 TRBD2 - CASSAPGLALFWDEQFF TGTGCCAGCAGTGCCCCGGGACTAGCCCTGTTCTGGGATGAGCAGTTCTTC
TRBJ2-3 TRBV14 - - CASSQNIPTDTQYF TGTGCCAGCAGCCAAAACATTCCCACAGATACGCAGTATTTT
TRBJ2-3 TRBV6-4 - - CASSQGTHTDTQYF TGTGCCAGCAGCCAAGGGACTCACACAGATACGCAGTATTTT
TRBJ1-6 TRBV27 - - CASSSPSRTPSYNSPLHF TGTGCCAGCAGTTCCCCCAGCCGGACTCCCTCCTATAATTCACCCCTCCACTTT
TRBJ1-5 TRBV7-2 - once CASSLDSNQPQHF TGTGCCAGCAGCCTCGACAGTAATCAGCCCCAGCATTTT
TRBJ1-2 TRBV25-1 TRBD1 - CASSVSGTGGYYGYTF TGTGCCAGCAGTGTTTCCGGGACAGGGGGGTACTATGGCTACACCTTC
TRBJ2-2 TRBV23-1 - - CASSPQAGNRTGELFF TGCGCCAGCAGTCCCCAGGCGGGGAACCGGACCGGGGAGCTGTTTTTT
TRBJ2-1 TRBV10-1 TRBD2 - CASSESSGRASNEQFF TGCGCCAGCAGTGAGTCTAGCGGGAGGGCCTCCAATGAGCAGTTCTTC
TRBJ2-5 TRBV27 - - CASSLSYSMETQYF TGTGCCAGCAGTTTATCTTACAGCATGGAGACCCAGTACTTC
TRBJ1-2 TRBV11-2 TRBD1 - CASSRQGQGAYGYTF TGTGCCAGCAGCAGACAAGGACAGGGGGCCTATGGCTACACCTTC
TRBJ1-5 TRBV12-5 - once CASGSPDGTIRIVGQPQHF TGTGCTAGTGGTTCCCCAGACGGAACTATTAGGATAGTAGGTCAGCCCCAGCATTTT
TRBJ2-3 TRBV5-1 TRBD2 - CASSLAWGGSTDTQYF TGCGCCAGCAGCTTGGCCTGGGGGGGAAGCACAGATACGCAGTATTTT
TRBJ2-7 TRBV11-2 TRBD1 - CASSLGQGSLYEQYF TGTGCCAGCAGCCTAGGACAGGGTAGTTTGTACGAGCAGTACTTC